A single sample gave rise to the 17 T cell receptor beta chains below, sequenced in a study of T-cell reconstitution after alpha-beta-depleted transplantation in children. General observations from the study: Several hundred rapidly expanded clones from non-depleted graft cells reportedly supplied alpha-beta T cells about two months post-transplant.

The TCRbeta library was prepared with unique molecular identifiers. TCRdb re-derived calls from the PCR reads in MiXCR, one entry per CDR3 protein. The data show about 31,000 distinct CDR3 sequences, 5% to 7.5% seen once. Antigens of these TCRs are unknown. Sequencing was performed on peripheral blood, taken 60 days after TCRalphabeta/CD19-depleted stem cell transplant. The receptors derive from a child younger than two who had a stem cell transplant for acute myeloid leukemia, so the T cells may come from the graft donor.

This clonotype was counted ten times or more. The V call is TRBV27, the J call TRBJ2-3; D gene uncertain. V lost 2 bases, J lost 1 base, and 10 bases lay in between. The CDR3 contains 15 residues. Per the germline V gene, CDR1 is MNHEY and CDR2 is SMNVEV (reference sequence). The CDR3 loop is CASSLVRPRTDTQYF. The CDR3 nucleotides read TGTGCCAGCAGTTTAGTCCGGCCCCGCACAGATACGCAGTATTTT.

This clonotype was counted only a few times. The chain combines TRBV30 with TRBJ2-7, with 7 nucleotides matching TRBD1. V dropped 3 bases and J dropped 2; count of bases not matched to a gene: 4. Germline V gene lookup returns CDR1 GTSNPN and CDR2 SVGIG (reference sequence). The CDR3 consists of 13 residues. Written as DNA, the CDR3 is TGTGCCTGGAGCCACGGGACAGCCTACGAGCAGTACTTC. Encoded protein: CAWSHGTAYEQYF.

This clonotype was detected ten times or more. The CDR3 here is CSALSGTGGMIAFF. In nucleotides, the CDR3 is TGCAGTGCCTTATCCGGGACAGGCGGTATGATTGCTTTCTTT. The J gene is TRBJ1-1, the V gene TRBV20-1; 8 nucleotides match TRBD1. Germline V lookup: CDR1 DFQATT, CDR2 SNEGSKA (reference sequence). The CDR3 consists of 14 residues. The V segment lost 6 bases and the J segment 11 bases; nucleotides outside the gene matches: 17.

In this sample, this clonotype turned up many times. The chain uses TRBV27 and TRBJ2-3; D is uncertain. CDR3 length: 14 residues. Trimming pared 4 bases from V and 5 bases from J, leaving 13 bases between. Germline CDR1 MNHEY, CDR2 SMNVEV (reference sequence). CDR3 in amino acids: CASSWGLPIDTQYF. The CDR3 DNA follows: TGTGCCAGCAGTTGGGGTCTGCCGATAGATACGCAGTATTTT.

This clonotype showed up many times. The chain joins TRBV29-1 to TRBJ2-1; D uncertain. This CDR3 is built from 9 residues. Looked up from germline, CDR1 is SQVTM and CDR2 is ANQGSEA. Trimming stripped 3 bases from V and 8 bases from J, with 2 bases between. CDR3 amino acids: CSVEDEQFF. CDR3 bases: TGCAGCGTTGAGGATGAGCAGTTCTTC.

This clonotype was recorded many times. The rearrangement joins TRBV4-3 to TRBJ2-3; D may be TRBD1 or TRBD2 (5 bases each). Germline assignment: CDR1 LGHNA and CDR2 YSLEER. Trimming removed 0 bases from V and 4 bases from J, with 11 bases in between. The CDR3 loop spans 15 amino acids. CDR3 sequence: CASSQDGPGPDTQYF. CDR3 nucleotides: TGCGCCAGCAGCCAAGATGGGCCGGGACCAGATACGCAGTATTTT.

In its sample, this clonotype was seen many times. The V call is TRBV5-1, the J call TRBJ2-7; D is perhaps TRBD1 (6 bases). Trimming removed 0 bases at V and 2 bases at J, with 12 bases between. CDR3 length: 15 amino acids. Germline V CDR1 and CDR2: SGHRS, YFSETQ. CDR3 region: CASSLVRTATYEQYF. The CDR3 DNA follows: TGCGCCAGCAGCTTGGTTCGGACAGCGACCTACGAGCAGTACTTC.

This clonotype showed up many times. This rearrangement joins TRBV4-3 to TRBJ2-2; maybe TRBD1 (5 bases). The length of the CDR3 is 14 residues. V was shortened by 5 bases and J by 7 bases, with 14 bases between the two germline ends. Per germline, CDR1 LGHNA and CDR2 YSLEER. The CDR3 DNA is TGCGCCAGCAGCGATATTACAGGCGGCGGGGAGCTGTTTTTT. Protein product: CASSDITGGGELFF.

This clonotype appeared a single time. The chain recombines TRBV7-6 with TRBJ2-1; TRBD2 agrees at 9 bases. V shed 0 bases and J 7 bases; nucleotides not matched to a gene: 13. Germline CDR1 and CDR2: SGHVS and FNYEAQ. The CDR3 covers 18 residues. CDR3 loop: CASSLAIGIAGEGNEQFF. Here the CDR3 DNA reads TGTGCCAGCAGCTTAGCGATTGGCATAGCGGGAGAGGGAAATGAGCAGTTCTTC.

By sample fraction, this clonotype is medium-sized. V usage is TRBV20-1 and J usage is TRBJ2-7; 7 nucleotides align to TRBD1. The J segment lost 3 bases and the V segment lost 2 bases, leaving 4 bases of the junction unmatched. The V gene's germline CDR1 is DFQATT and CDR2 SNEGSKA (reference sequence). This CDR3 has 13 amino acids. The CDR3 here is CSARRQGLYEQYF. The CDR3 DNA sequence: TGCAGTGCTAGAAGACAGGGCCTCTACGAGCAGTACTTC.

This clonotype was counted ten times or more. The chain has TRBV4-2 and TRBJ2-1; 7 bases map to TRBD2. V lost 0 bases, J lost 1 base, and 3 bases stayed unmatched. CDR3 size: 16 residues. CDR1 and CDR2 from the germline V gene are LGHNA and YNFKEQ. The CDR3 here is CASSQEQRGSYNEQFF. The CDR3 DNA is TGTGCCAGCAGCCAAGAGCAGCGGGGTTCCTACAATGAGCAGTTCTTC.

This clonotype was seen repeatedly, ten times or more. The V call is TRBV12-3 or TRBV12-4, the J call TRBJ1-3; no clear D. V lost 7 bases, J lost 1 base, and 11 bases lay in between. The CDR3 runs to 14 residues. The CDR3 here is CASIHRESGNTIYF. In DNA, the CDR3 is TGTGCCAGCATCCATAGGGAGTCTGGAAACACCATATATTTT.

In its sample, this clonotype ranks as medium-sized. The chain couples TRBV6-5 to TRBJ2-2, with 8 bases fitting TRBD1. Germline loops: CDR1 MNHEY, CDR2 SVGAGI. This CDR3 has 18 amino acids. V was pared by 0 bases and J by 4 bases, with 10 bases of the junction left unmatched. CDR3 nucleotide sequence: TGTGCCAGCAGTTACTCGCCCCGGACAGGGTCTGTCACCGGGGAGCTGTTTTTT. It codes for CASSYSPRTGSVTGELFF.

This clonotype was counted many times. The chain employs TRBV27 and TRBJ1-2, with D perhaps matching TRBD1 (6 bases). The CDR3 contains 15 residues. V lost 2 bases and J lost 5, with 15 bases in between. Germline V gives CDR1 MNHEY, CDR2 SMNVEV (reference sequence). The CDR3: CASSLGGAPFYGYTF. The CDR3 nucleotides are TGTGCCAGCAGTTTAGGGGGGGCTCCGTTTTATGGCTACACCTTC.

This clonotype was detected ten times or more. This CDR3 is CAITGAYNEQFF. The DNA for the CDR3 is TGTGCCATCACCGGCGCCTACAATGAGCAGTTCTTC. This rearrangement joins TRBV10-3 to TRBJ2-1, with D unclear. CDR1 and CDR2 from the germline V gene are ENHRY and SYGVKD. This CDR3 is 12 amino acids long. V gave up 7 bases and J gave up 2 bases, with 6 bases separating them.

This clonotype was picked up many times. This chain connects TRBV9 to TRBJ2-2; D remains unclear. The germline V gene has CDR1 SGDLS and CDR2 YYNGEE. The V and J ends lost 3 bases and 7 bases respectively, with 7 bases between them. The CDR3 extends over 12 amino acids. In DNA, the CDR3 is TGTGCCAGCAGCGCTTCCTACGGGGAGCTGTTTTTT. It translates to CASSASYGELFF.

This clonotype was counted at least ten times. This chain uses TRBV11-1 with TRBJ2-1; D might be TRBD1 (5 bases). The germline V gene has CDR1 SGHAT and CDR2 FQDESV (reference sequence). The CDR3 contains 13 residues. Trimming took off 1 base at V and 4 bases at J, with 5 bases between the two ends. The CDR3 DNA sequence: TGTGCCAGCAGCTTAGAGGGGTACAATGAGCAGTTCTTC. It yields the protein CASSLEGYNEQFF.